These T cell receptor beta chains were read from a single sample in a study of T cells in Graves' hyperthyroidism and ophthalmopathy. TCRdb re-analysed the multiplex PCR reads in MiXCR, keeping a single row per CDR3 protein. The profile shows roughly 180,000 distinct CDR3 sequences, 9.4% of them singletons. The sequencing sample was made of blood. The receptors derive from a woman aged 18-35 years with Graves' hyperthyroidism that later progressed to Graves' ophthalmopathy. Each CDR3 is given with its conserved first and last residue. The D gene is left open where the match is weak. Clone size is shown for a subset of rows, as once, few, many or a class of expanded clone.

DNA,CDR3,length,V,size,D,J
TGTGCCAGCAGGAAACAGGACCGGACTGAAGCTTTCTTT,CASRKQDRTEAFF,13,TRBV12-3/TRBV12-4,many,NA,TRBJ1-1
TGTGCCAGCAGCCACCCGGGACAGACAAATGAAAAACTGTTTTTT,CASSHPGQTNEKLFF,15,TRBV4-2,NA,TRBD1,TRBJ1-4
TGTGCCAGCAGCCCAGGGACAGGTCGGACTGAAGCTTTCTTT,CASSPGTGRTEAFF,14,TRBV7-3,many,TRBD1,TRBJ1-1
TGTGCCAGCAGCATGGCCTGGGGCAACACTGAAGCTTTCTTT,CASSMAWGNTEAFF,14,TRBV7-9,many,NA,TRBJ1-1
TGTGCCAGCACAGACCCGGGACTAGCGGGGGGTCCAGATACGCAGTATTTT,CASTDPGLAGGPDTQYF,17,TRBV6-2/TRBV6-3,many,TRBD2,TRBJ2-3
TGTGCCAGTAGGGATTCGGGGGCAAGTGGAAACACCATATATTTT,CASRDSGASGNTIYF,15,TRBV19,many,NA,TRBJ1-3
TGTGCCACCAGTGGCAGCTCCTACGAGCAGTACTTC,CATSGSSYEQYF,12,TRBV24-1,many,NA,TRBJ2-7
TGTGCCAGCAGTGGAGGGGAAACTAGCGGGAGGCCCGGGTCATTCGAGCAGTACTTC,CASSGGETSGRPGSFEQYF,19,TRBV25-1,many,TRBD2,TRBJ2-7
TGTGCCAGCAGCGCGGGACAGTATCAGCCCCAGCATTTT,CASSAGQYQPQHF,13,TRBV7-8,few,TRBD1,TRBJ1-5
TGTGCCAGCTCACCAGGGTATGGAACCGAGCAGTACTTC,CASSPGYGTEQYF,13,TRBV18,many,NA,TRBJ2-7
TGTGCCAGCAGTGACGGAGTAGCGTTTGATCAGCCCCAGCATTTT,CASSDGVAFDQPQHF,15,TRBV6-1,many,NA,TRBJ1-5
TGTGCCAGCAGTCCCTTGGCCGGCGAGCAGTACTTC,CASSPLAGEQYF,12,TRBV6-1,many,NA,TRBJ2-7
TGTGCCAGCAGTCCCGGGACAGGGGCCCACACTGAAGCTTTCTTT,CASSPGTGAHTEAFF,15,TRBV12-3/TRBV12-4,many,TRBD1,TRBJ1-1
TGTGCCAGCTGCTTGGTTTTCGGGGCTAGCACAGATACGCAGTATTTT,CASCLVFGASTDTQYF,16,TRBV7-4,many,NA,TRBJ2-3
TGTGCCAGCAGTTTAGTGTCGGGGACAGGGGGCAGTCTGGGCACTGAAGCTTTCTTT,CASSLVSGTGGSLGTEAFF,19,TRBV28,many,TRBD1,TRBJ1-1
TGTGCCAGCTCACTTCGACAGGTACCGGATCCTGAAGCTTTCTTT,CASSLRQVPDPEAFF,15,TRBV18,many,NA,TRBJ1-1
TGTGCCAGCAGCTTGGCCGCGTCAAGGAGCTCCTACAATGAGCAGTTCTTC,CASSLAASRSSYNEQFF,17,TRBV5-6,few,NA,TRBJ2-1
TGTGCCAGCAGCTTACGGGGAACAGCCAAAAACATTCAGTACTTC,CASSLRGTAKNIQYF,15,TRBV5-4,NA,NA,TRBJ2-4
TGTGCCTGGAGTCCCCCGGGATGGACAGGGCAGGAGACCCAGTACTTC,CAWSPPGWTGQETQYF,16,TRBV30,NA,TRBD1,TRBJ2-5
TGTGCCAGCAGTCTCGCTAGCGGGGGTGGTTCCGAGCAGTACTTC,CASSLASGGGSEQYF,15,TRBV2,NA,TRBD2,TRBJ2-7
TGTGCCAGCAGCTCAGGGACTAGCGTCGAGCAGTACTTC,CASSSGTSVEQYF,13,TRBV7-9,many,TRBD2,TRBJ2-7
TGTGCCAGCGGGGGGGGGGCGGCTAGCGGGAAGTACGAGCAGTACTTC,CASGGGAASGKYEQYF,16,TRBV28,few,TRBD2,TRBJ2-7
TGTGCCTGGGACAGGGGGTCCTTCTACAATGAGCAGTTCTTC,CAWDRGSFYNEQFF,14,TRBV30,many,TRBD1,TRBJ2-1
TGTGCCAGCAGTTACCCGGATAACAATGAGCAGTTCTTC,CASSYPDNNEQFF,13,TRBV6-5,few,NA,TRBJ2-1
TGTGTCGGCAGTGACCTTAATGGGGCCAACGTCCTGACTTTC,CVGSDLNGANVLTF,14,TRBV6-4,few,NA,TRBJ2-6
TGTGCCAGCAGGATGACCGGGACAGAGGGCCGCGAGCAGTACTTC,CASRMTGTEGREQYF,15,TRBV2,few,TRBD1,TRBJ2-7
TGTGCCATCAGTGACGGGCTAGCGGGACTCTACGAGCAGTACTTC,CAISDGLAGLYEQYF,15,TRBV10-3,many,TRBD2,TRBJ2-7
TGTGCCAGCAGCTTTTGGACGGGTGGGGAAGAGACCCAGTACTTC,CASSFWTGGEETQYF,15,TRBV7-3,NA,NA,TRBJ2-5
TGTGCCAGCAGTCCCCTCGAGACAGGGGAAGAGACCCAGTACTTC,CASSPLETGEETQYF,15,TRBV27,few,TRBD1,TRBJ2-5
TGTGCCAGCAGTCCCCATCGGGAGCAGTACTTC,CASSPHREQYF,11,TRBV28,many,NA,TRBJ2-7
TGCAGTGCTAGAGATTTTGGTTCGGGAGGGGTGGAGACCCAGTACTTC,CSARDFGSGGVETQYF,16,TRBV20-1,many,TRBD2,TRBJ2-5
TGTGCCAGCAGTGAATCCGGGCACCAATATGGCTACACCTTC,CASSESGHQYGYTF,14,TRBV25-1,many,NA,TRBJ1-2
TGTGCCAGCAGCTTAGAGACAGGGTATGGCTACACCTTC,CASSLETGYGYTF,13,TRBV7-9,many,TRBD1,TRBJ1-2
TGTGCCAGCAGCCTCCAGGGGGGGACTGAAGCTTTCTTT,CASSLQGGTEAFF,13,TRBV5-4,many,TRBD1,TRBJ1-1
TGCAGTGCTAGAGACGCGGGGGGTTCAACAGATACGCAGTATTTT,CSARDAGGSTDTQYF,15,TRBV20-1,many,TRBD2,TRBJ2-3
TGTGCCAGTAGCCCTAGCAGAACGTCCTACAATGAGCAGTTCTTC,CASSPSRTSYNEQFF,15,TRBV19,NA,NA,TRBJ2-1
TGTGCCAGCACCTGGCTAGCGGGAAGTGAGCAGTTCTTC,CASTWLAGSEQFF,13,TRBV2,many,TRBD2,TRBJ2-1
TGTGCCAGCAGCTTAGGTGTAGTGGGGCGGTCAGGAGAAAAACTGTTTTTT,CASSLGVVGRSGEKLFF,17,TRBV7-9,NA,NA,TRBJ1-4
TGTGCCAGCAGCTTTTTCGATAGAGGCGACGAGCAGTACTTC,CASSFFDRGDEQYF,14,TRBV7-9,many,NA,TRBJ2-7
TGTGCCAGCAGGAGATTGCCGGGACTAGACACCCACAATGAGCAGTTCTTC,CASRRLPGLDTHNEQFF,17,TRBV6-2/TRBV6-3,many,TRBD2,TRBJ2-1
TGTGCCAGCTCGGGGGGGGGGGGCACCTACGAGCAGTACTTC,CASSGGGGTYEQYF,14,TRBV6-1,NA,TRBD2,TRBJ2-7
TGTGCCAGCAGTTTCTCTGTGTTTGAGACCCAGTACTTC,CASSFSVFETQYF,13,TRBV27,many,NA,TRBJ2-5